This T cell receptor (beta chain) was identified in a study of T cell repertoires in cytomegalovirus infection. On the study more broadly: It was the public TCR beta signatures that indicated both CMV infection and matching HLA type. General study findings and limits: Summed frequency of public TCR beta families distinguished CMV carriers with the relevant HLA. CMV-specific HLA-C-restricted TCR beta clonotypes dominated the ex vivo response.

TCRdb re-called the reads through MiXCR, storing one row per CDR3 protein. The table has more than 650,000 distinct CDR3 sequences, roughly 36% seen once. This clonotype appeared a few times. What it recognizes is unknown. The length of the CDR3 is 16 residues. Germline lookup yields CDR1 MNHEY and CDR2 SVGAGI. The trim removed 6 bases at V and 2 bases at J, leaving 9 bases unmatched. This receptor was obtained from a human donor in good health (CMV status not recorded). Some clones in this sample may be carry-over from other donors' samples. V gene TRBV6-5 combines with J gene TRBJ2-7; 11 nucleotides align to TRBD1. The specimen sequenced was PBMCs. Here the CDR3 reads CASRSWTGGGTYEQYF. Written as DNA, the CDR3 is TGTGCCAGCAGGTCCTGGACAGGGGGCGGAACCTACGAGCAGTACTTC.